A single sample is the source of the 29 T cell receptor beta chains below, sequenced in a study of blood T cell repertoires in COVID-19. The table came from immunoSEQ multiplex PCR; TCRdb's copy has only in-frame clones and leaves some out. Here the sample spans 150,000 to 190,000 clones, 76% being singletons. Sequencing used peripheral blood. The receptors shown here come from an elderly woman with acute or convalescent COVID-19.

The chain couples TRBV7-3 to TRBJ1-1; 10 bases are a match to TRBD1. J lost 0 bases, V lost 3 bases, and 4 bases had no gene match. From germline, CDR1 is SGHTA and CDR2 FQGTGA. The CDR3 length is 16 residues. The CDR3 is CASSLTGGAVNTEAFF. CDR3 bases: TGTGCCAGCAGCTTGACAGGGGGCGCGGTGAACACTGAAGCTTTCTTT. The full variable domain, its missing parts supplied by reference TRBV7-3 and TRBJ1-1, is GAGVSQTPSNKVTEKGKYVELRCDPISGHTALYWYRQSLGQGPEFLIYFQGTGAADDSGLPNDRFFAVRPEGSVSTLKIQRTERGDSAVYLCASSLTGGAVNTEAFFGQGTRLTVV.

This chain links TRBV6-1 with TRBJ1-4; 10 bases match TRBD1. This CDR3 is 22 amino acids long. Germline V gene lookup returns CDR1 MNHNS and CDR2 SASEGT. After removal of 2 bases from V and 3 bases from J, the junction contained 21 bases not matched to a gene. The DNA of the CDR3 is TGTGCCAGCAGTGAAATGGTTTATATCTGGAGTGACAGGGGGCTCTCTAATGAAAAACTGTTTTTT. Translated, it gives CASSEMVYIWSDRGLSNEKLFF.

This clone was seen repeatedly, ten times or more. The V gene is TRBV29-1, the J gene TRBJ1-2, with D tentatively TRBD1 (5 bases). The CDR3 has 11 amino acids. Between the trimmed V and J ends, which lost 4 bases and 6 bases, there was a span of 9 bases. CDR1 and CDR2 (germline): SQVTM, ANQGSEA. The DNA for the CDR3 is TGCAGCGTTGTTGGGGGGGATGGCTACACCTTC. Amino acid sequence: CSVVGGDGYTF.

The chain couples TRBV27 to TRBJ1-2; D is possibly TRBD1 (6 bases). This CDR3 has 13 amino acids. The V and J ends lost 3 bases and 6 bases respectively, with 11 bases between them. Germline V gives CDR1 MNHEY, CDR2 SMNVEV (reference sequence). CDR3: CASSFIQGHGYTF. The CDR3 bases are TGTGCCAGCAGTTTCATACAGGGACATGGCTACACCTTC.

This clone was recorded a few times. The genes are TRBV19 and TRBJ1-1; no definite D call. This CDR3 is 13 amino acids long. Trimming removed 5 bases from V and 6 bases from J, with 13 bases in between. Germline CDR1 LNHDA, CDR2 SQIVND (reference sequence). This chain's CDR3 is CASSSERRSEAFF. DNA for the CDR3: TGTGCCAGTAGTTCCGAAAGGAGGTCTGAAGCTTTCTTT.

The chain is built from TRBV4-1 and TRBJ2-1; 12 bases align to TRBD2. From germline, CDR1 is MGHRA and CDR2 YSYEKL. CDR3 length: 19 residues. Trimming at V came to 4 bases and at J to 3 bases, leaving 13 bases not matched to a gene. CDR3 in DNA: TGCGCCAGCAGCCTTAAGACTAGCGGGAGAGGAAGTCGCTACAATGAGCAGTTCTTC. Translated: CASSLKTSGRGSRYNEQFF.

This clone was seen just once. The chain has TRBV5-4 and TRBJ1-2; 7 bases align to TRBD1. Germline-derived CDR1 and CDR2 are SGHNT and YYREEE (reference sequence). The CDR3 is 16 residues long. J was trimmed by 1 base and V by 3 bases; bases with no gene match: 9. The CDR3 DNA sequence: TGTGCCAGCAGCTCTCGACCCGGGACAGATAACTATGGCTACACCTTC. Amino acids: CASSSRPGTDNYGYTF.

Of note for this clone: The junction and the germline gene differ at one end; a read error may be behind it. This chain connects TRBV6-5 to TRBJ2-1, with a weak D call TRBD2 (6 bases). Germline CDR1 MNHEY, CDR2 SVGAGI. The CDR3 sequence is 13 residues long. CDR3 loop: CASFGSAPHEQLF. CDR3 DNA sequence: TGTGCCAGCTTCGGGAGTGCCCCTCATGAGCAGCTCTTC.

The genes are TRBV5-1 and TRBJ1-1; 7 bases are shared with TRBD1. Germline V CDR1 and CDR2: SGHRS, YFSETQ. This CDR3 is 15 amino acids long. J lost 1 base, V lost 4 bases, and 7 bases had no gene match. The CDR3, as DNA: TGCGCCAGCAGCGCCCAGCCAGGGGGGAACACTGAAGCTTTCTTT. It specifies CASSAQPGGNTEAFF.

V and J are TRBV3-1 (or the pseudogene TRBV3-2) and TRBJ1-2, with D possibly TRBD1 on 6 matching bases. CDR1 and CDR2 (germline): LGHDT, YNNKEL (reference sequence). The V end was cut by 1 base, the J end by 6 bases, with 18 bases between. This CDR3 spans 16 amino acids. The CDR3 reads CASSQGQAGAGHGYTF. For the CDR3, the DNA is TGTGCCAGCAGCCAAGGACAGGCAGGCGCGGGTCATGGCTACACCTTC.

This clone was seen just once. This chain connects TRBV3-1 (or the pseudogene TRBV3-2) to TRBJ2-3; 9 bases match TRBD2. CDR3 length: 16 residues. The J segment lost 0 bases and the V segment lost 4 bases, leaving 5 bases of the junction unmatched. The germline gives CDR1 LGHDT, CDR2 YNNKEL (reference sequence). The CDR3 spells CASSLLAGSSTDTQYF. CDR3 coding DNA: TGTGCCAGCAGCCTCCTAGCGGGAAGTAGCACAGATACGCAGTATTTT.

CDR3 nucleotides: TGCGCCAGCAGTCGGCTAGCGGAAACCACCGGGGAGCTGTTTTTT. Protein product: CASSRLAETTGELFF. This rearrangement joins TRBV5-1 to TRBJ2-2; the match to TRBD2 covers 7 bases. Germline values: CDR1 SGHRS, CDR2 YFSETQ. The length of the CDR3 is 15 residues. Germline trimming cut 5 bases from V and 4 bases from J; bases unmatched to any gene: 8. Variable domain in full (rest from reference TRBV5-1 and TRBJ2-2): KAGVTQTPRYLIKTRGQQVTLSCSPISGHRSVSWYQQTPGQGLQFLFEYFSETQRNKGNFPGRFSGRQFSNSRSEMNVSTLELGDSALYLCASSRLAETTGELFFGEGSRLTVL.

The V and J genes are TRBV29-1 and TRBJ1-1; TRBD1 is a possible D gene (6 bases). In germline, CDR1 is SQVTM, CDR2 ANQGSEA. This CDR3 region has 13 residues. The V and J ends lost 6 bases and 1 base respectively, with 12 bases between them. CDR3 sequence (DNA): TGCAGCGTCACCGGGACACAGAACACTGAAGCTTTCTTT. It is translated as CSVTGTQNTEAFF.

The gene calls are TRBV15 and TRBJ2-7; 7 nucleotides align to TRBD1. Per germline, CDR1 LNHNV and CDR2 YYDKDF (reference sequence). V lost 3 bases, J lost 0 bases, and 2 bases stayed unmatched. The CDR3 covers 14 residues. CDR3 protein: CATSRDRHSYEQYF. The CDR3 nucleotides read TGTGCCACCAGCAGGGACAGGCACTCCTACGAGCAGTACTTC.

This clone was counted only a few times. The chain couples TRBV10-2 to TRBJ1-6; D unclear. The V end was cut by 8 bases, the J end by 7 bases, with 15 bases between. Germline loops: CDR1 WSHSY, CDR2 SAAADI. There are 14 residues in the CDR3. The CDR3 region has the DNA TGCGCCAGCCGCGCGGTACCGGTGAATTCACCCCTCCACTTT. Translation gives CASRAVPVNSPLHF.

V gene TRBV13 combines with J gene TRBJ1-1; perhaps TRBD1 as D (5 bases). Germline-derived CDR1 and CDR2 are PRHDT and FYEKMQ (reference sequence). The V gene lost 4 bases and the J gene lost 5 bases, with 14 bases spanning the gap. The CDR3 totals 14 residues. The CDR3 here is CASSSHPGGTEAFF. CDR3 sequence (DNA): TGTGCCAGCAGCTCTCACCCGGGGGGGACTGAAGCTTTCTTT.

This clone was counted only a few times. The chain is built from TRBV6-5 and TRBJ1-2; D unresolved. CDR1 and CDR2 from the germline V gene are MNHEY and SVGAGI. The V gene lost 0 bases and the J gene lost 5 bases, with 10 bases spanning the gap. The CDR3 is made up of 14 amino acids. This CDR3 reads CASSYSTQTYGYTF. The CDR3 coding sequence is TGTGCCAGCAGTTACTCCACGCAGACATATGGCTACACCTTC.

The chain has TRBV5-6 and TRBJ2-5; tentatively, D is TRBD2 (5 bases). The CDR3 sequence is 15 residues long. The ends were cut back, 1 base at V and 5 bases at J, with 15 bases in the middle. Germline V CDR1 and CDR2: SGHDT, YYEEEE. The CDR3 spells CASSLSGSRSETQYF. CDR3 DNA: TGTGCCAGCAGCTTGTCGGGAAGCCGGTCTGAGACCCAGTACTTC.

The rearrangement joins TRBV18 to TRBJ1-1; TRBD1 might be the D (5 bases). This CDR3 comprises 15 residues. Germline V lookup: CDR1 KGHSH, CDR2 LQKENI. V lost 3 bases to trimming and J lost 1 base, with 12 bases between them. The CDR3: CASSPFREGNTEAFF. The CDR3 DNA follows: TGTGCCAGCTCACCTTTCAGGGAGGGGAACACTGAAGCTTTCTTT.

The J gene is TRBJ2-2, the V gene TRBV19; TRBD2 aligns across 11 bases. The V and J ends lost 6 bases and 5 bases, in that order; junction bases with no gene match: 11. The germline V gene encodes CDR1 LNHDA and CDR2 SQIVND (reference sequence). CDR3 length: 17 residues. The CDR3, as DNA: TGTGCCAGTAGCTCGGGCCTAGCGGGAGGTCGGACCGGGGAGCTGTTTTTT. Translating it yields CASSSGLAGGRTGELFF.

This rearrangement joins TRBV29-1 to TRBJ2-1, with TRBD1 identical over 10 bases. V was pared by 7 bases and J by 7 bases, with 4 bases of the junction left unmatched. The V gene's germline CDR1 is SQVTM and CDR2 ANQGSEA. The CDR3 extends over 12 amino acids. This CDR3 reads CSGGDRGNEQFF. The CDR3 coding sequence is TGCAGCGGGGGGGACAGGGGAAATGAGCAGTTCTTC.

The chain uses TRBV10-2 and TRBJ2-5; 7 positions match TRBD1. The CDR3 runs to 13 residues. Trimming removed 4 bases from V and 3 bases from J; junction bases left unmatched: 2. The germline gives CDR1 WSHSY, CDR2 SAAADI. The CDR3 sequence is CASSATGKETQYF. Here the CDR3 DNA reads TGCGCCAGCAGTGCGACAGGGAAAGAGACCCAGTACTTC.

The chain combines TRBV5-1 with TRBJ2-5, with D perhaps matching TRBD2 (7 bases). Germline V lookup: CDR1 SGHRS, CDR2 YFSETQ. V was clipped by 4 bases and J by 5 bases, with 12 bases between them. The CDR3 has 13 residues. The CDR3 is CASSPGGAETQYF. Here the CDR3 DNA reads TGCGCCAGCAGCCCTGGGGGGGCGGAGACCCAGTACTTC.

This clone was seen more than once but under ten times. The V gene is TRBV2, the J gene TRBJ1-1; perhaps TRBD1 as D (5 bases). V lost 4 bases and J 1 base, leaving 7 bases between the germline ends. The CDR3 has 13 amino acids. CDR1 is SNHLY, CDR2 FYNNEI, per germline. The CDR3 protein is CASSGRENTEAFF. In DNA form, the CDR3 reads TGTGCCAGCAGTGGCAGGGAGAACACTGAAGCTTTCTTT. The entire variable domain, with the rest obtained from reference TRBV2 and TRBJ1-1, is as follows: EPEVTQTPSHQVTQMGQEVILRCVPISNHLYFYWYRQILGQKVEFLVSFYNNEISEKSEIFDDQFSVERPDGSNFTLKIRSTKLEDSAMYFCASSGRENTEAFFGQGTRLTVV.

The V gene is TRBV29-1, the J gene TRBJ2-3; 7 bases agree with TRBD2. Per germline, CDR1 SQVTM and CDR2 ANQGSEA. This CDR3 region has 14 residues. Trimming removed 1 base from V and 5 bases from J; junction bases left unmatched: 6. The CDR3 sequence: CSVEGRGDLDTQYF. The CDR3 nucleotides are TGCAGCGTTGAAGGCCGGGGGGACTTAGATACGCAGTATTTT.

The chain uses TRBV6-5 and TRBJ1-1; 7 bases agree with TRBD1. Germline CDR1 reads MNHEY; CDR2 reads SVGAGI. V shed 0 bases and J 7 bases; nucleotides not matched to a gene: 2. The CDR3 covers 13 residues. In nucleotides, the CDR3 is TGTGCCAGCAGTTACTCATGGGACAGTGAAGCTTTCTTT. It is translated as CASSYSWDSEAFF.

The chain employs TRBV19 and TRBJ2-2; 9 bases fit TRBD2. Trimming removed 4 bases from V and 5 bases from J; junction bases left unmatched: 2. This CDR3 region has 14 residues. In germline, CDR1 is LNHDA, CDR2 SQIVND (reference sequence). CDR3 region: CASSKREATGELFF. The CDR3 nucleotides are TGTGCCAGTAGTAAGCGGGAGGCGACCGGGGAGCTGTTTTTT.

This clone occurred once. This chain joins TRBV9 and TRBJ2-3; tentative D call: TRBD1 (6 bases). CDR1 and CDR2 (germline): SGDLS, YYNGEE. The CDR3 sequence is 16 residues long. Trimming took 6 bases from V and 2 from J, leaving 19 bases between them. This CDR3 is CASTEGDKSYTDTQYF. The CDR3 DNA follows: TGTGCCAGCACCGAGGGGGACAAATCTTACACAGATACGCAGTATTTT. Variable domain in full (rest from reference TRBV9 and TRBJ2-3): DSGVTQTPKHLITATGQRVTLRCSPRSGDLSVYWYQQSLDQGLQFLIQYYNGEERAKGNILERFSAQQFPDLHSELNLSSLELGDSALYFCASTEGDKSYTDTQYFGPGTRLTVL.

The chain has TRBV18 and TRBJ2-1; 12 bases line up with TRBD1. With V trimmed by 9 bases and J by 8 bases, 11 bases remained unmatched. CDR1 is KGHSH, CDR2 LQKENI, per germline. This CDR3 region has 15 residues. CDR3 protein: CASHPGQGAADEQFF. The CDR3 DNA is TGTGCCAGTCATCCGGGACAGGGGGCAGCGGATGAGCAGTTCTTC.